The entry below gives a single T cell receptor beta chain sequence along with its context. Its antigen remains unidentified. Deep was the level used in running the assay. Profiling relied on immunoSEQ multiplex PCR, and the TCRdb table lists in-frame clones only, not all of them. The data hold some 630,000 clones, with around 96% observed a single time. This sample is drawn from a study of shared clonotypes between healthy human individuals. Study results and caveats: Generation probability values for non-shared clonotypes were lower than those for clonotypes shared by all four donors.

Germline V gives CDR1 LNHDA, CDR2 SQIVND (reference sequence). The V end lost 6 bases, the J end lost 0 bases, and 18 bases lay between the germline ends. The CDR3 runs 17 residues. Only CD45RO-negative cells positively selected for CCR7 counted as naive CD8 cells, so terminally differentiated effector memory CD45RA+ cells were excluded. The genes are TRBV19 and TRBJ1-3, with D unresolved. The sequenced sample consisted of naive CD8+ T cells sorted from blood. This receptor was taken from a woman in her thirties in good health. Here the CDR3 DNA reads TGTGCCAGTAGCCACAGCCGCGGTCTGCTCTCTGGAAACACCATATATTTT. This codes for CASSHSRGLLSGNTIYF.